This T cell receptor beta chain was sequenced for a study of T cells in Graves' hyperthyroidism and ophthalmopathy. The study's findings and limits: Most clonotypes that expanded in the thyroid above 0.001 also showed up in blood.

Patients were excluded because of uncontrolled infection, other autoimmune disease, pregnancy or lactation. Diagnostic decisions used clinical symptoms, serum thyroxine and TRAb, thyroid ultrasound and orbital computed tomography. Trimming took off 4 bases at V and 7 bases at J, with 19 bases between the two ends. The germline V gene encodes CDR1 MGHRA and CDR2 YSYEKL. CDR3 length: 16 residues. RNA transcripts yielded amplified TCR beta CDR3 regions. First-round RT-PCR of the TCR CDR3 relied on the HTBI primer set. Each CDR3 protein gets one entry after TCRdb re-called the multiplex PCR reads with MiXCR. The profile covers around 300,000 distinct CDR3 sequences, with roughly 22% appearing a single time and around 65% taken by the ten largest. To note about this clonotype: Antigen specificity is unknown.

This TCR derives from a man aged 25 to 40 with Graves' ophthalmopathy. The chain links TRBV4-1 to TRBJ2-2; D remains ambiguous. The sample comprised blood. This CDR3 is CASSPTSHPVGGELFF. The CDR3 DNA follows: TGCGCCAGCAGCCCTACGTCCCATCCAGTCGGCGGGGAGCTGTTTTTT.